The 20 T cell receptor beta chains below come from one sample, sequenced in a study of long-term antiretroviral therapy in people with HIV. The authors ran the immunoSEQ assay, v3.0, at survey level. Measured with immunoSEQ multiplex PCR; TCRdb has only the in-frame clones, and not every one. The sample records about 40,000 clones, 75% to 90% being singletons. Sequencing was performed on unsorted PBMCs, taken 3.1 years after starting antiretroviral therapy. These receptor sequences come from a woman aged 50 to 60 with HIV.

The chain employs TRBV2 and TRBJ1-4; possibly TRBD1 for D (5 bases). Trimming took off 3 bases at V and 2 bases at J, with 10 bases between the two ends. The CDR3 contains 15 residues. CDR1 and CDR2 from the germline V gene are SNHLY and FYNNEI. The CDR3 is CASSDYGATNEKLFF. The CDR3 DNA reads as TGTGCCAGCAGTGATTACGGGGCTACTAATGAAAAACTGTTTTTT.

The rearrangement joins TRBV10-3 to TRBJ2-6; tentatively, D is TRBD1 or TRBD2 (5 bases each). The CDR3 spans 15 residues. CDR1 is ENHRY and CDR2 is SYGVKD in the germline V gene. V lost 6 bases, J lost 0 bases, and 9 bases lay in between. The CDR3 spells CAIRGTLSGANVLTF. CDR3 bases: TGTGCCATCAGGGGGACCCTCTCTGGGGCCAACGTCCTGACTTTC.

This chain uses TRBV18 with TRBJ2-7; 9 bases map to TRBD2. V was pared by 2 bases and J by 4 bases, with 0 bases of the junction left unmatched. CDR1 and CDR2 from the germline V gene are KGHSH and LQKENI. This CDR3 is built from 13 residues. CDR3 nucleotides: TGTGCCAGCTCACCAACTAGCGGGTACGAGCAGTACTTC. It yields the protein CASSPTSGYEQYF.

The chain combines TRBV6-4 with TRBJ2-3; D possibly corresponds to TRBD2 (5 bases). Germline V lookup: CDR1 MRHNA, CDR2 SNTAGT. This CDR3 region has 15 residues. V dropped 6 bases and J dropped 1 base, with 14 bases sitting between them. Here the CDR3 DNA reads TGTGCCAGCAGCGACCAACAGAGGGGCACAGATACGCAGTATTTT. This sequence encodes CASSDQQRGTDTQYF.

This clone has a handful of counts. CDR3 region: CAWSRQSSYNSPLHF. The CDR3 DNA is TGTGCCTGGAGCAGGCAGAGCTCCTATAATTCACCCCTCCACTTT. This sequence joins TRBV30 and TRBJ1-6; no clear D. Trimming shortened V by 3 bases and J by 0 bases, and 9 bases separated the two germline ends. CDR3 length: 15 amino acids. Germline V lookup: CDR1 GTSNPN, CDR2 SVGIG (reference sequence).

The J gene is TRBJ2-7, the V gene TRBV29-1; perhaps TRBD2 as D (5 bases). CDR3 length equals 14 residues. Germline V gene data show CDR1 as SQVTM and CDR2 as ANQGSEA. V lost 1 base and J 1 base, leaving 11 bases between the germline ends. The CDR3 nucleotides read TGCAGCGTTGAAGGGGGTTCGGGATCCTACGAGCAGTACTTC. Translation: CSVEGGSGSYEQYF.

This rearrangement joins TRBV28 to TRBJ2-4, with 9 nucleotides matching TRBD2. The length of the CDR3 is 14 residues. The junction had 0 bases not matched to a gene; V was cut back by 6 bases and J by 0 bases. Germline-derived CDR1 and CDR2 are MDHEN and SYDVKM. The CDR3 here is CASRAGGAKNIQYF. The CDR3 nucleotides read TGTGCCAGCAGAGCGGGGGGAGCCAAAAACATTCAGTACTTC. Combining the CDR3 with reference TRBV28 and TRBJ2-4 gives the whole variable domain DVKVTQSSRYLVKRTGEKVFLECVQDMDHENMFWYRQDPGLGLRLIYFSYDVKMKEKGDIPEGYSVSREKKERFSLILESASTNQTSMYLCASRAGGAKNIQYFGAGTRLSVL.

V usage is TRBV29-1 and J usage is TRBJ2-3, with D unresolved. Germline V gene lookup returns CDR1 SQVTM and CDR2 ANQGSEA. V lost 2 bases, J lost 0 bases, and 9 bases lay in between. This CDR3 is 14 amino acids long. The DNA for the CDR3 is TGCAGCGTTGAATTTGGCGTCAGCACAGATACGCAGTATTTT. This sequence encodes CSVEFGVSTDTQYF.

The chain uses TRBV7-9 and TRBJ2-1; the D call may be TRBD1 or TRBD2 (5 bases each). Germline CDR1 reads SEHNR; CDR2 reads FQNEAQ (reference sequence). The CDR3 runs to 15 residues. The V end lost 1 base, the J end lost 2 bases, and 9 bases lay between the germline ends. The CDR3 coding sequence is TGTGCCAGCAGCTTAGGTGGGGGACCCTACAATGAGCAGTTCTTC. It translates to CASSLGGGPYNEQFF.

CDR3 DNA sequence: TGCGCCAGCAGCCAACCCGGGACAGGGAACACTGAAGCTTTCTTT. It codes for CASSQPGTGNTEAFF. The chain couples TRBV4-1 to TRBJ1-1, with 8 bases aligning to TRBD1. Germline V CDR1 and CDR2: MGHRA, YSYEKL. The V and J ends lost 2 bases and 1 base, in that order; junction bases with no gene match: 3. This CDR3 region has 15 residues.

The chain uses TRBV21-1 and TRBJ1-3. TRBV21-1 is termed a pseudogene. The CDR3 consists of 16 residues. CDR3 sequence (DNA): TGTGCCAGCAGCAAAGGGAAGGGTTTCGCTGGAAACACCATATATTTT. Translation: CASSKGKGFAGNTIYF.

The chain links TRBV7-2 to TRBJ1-2; the match to TRBD1 covers 7 bases. Germline assignment: CDR1 SGHTA and CDR2 FQGNSA. The CDR3 loop spans 17 amino acids. J lost 5 bases, V lost 5 bases, and 17 bases had no gene match. Here the CDR3 DNA reads TGTGCCAGCAGCACCTCTTTTACAGGGGCCGGGGGATATGGCTACACCTTC. It is translated as CASSTSFTGAGGYGYTF.

This sequence joins TRBV4-1 and TRBJ2-7; D may be TRBD2 (5 bases). Germline loops: CDR1 MGHRA, CDR2 YSYEKL. This CDR3 spans 14 amino acids. Trimming removed 7 bases from V and 0 bases from J, with 13 bases in between. CDR3 sequence (DNA): TGCGCCAGCAACGAGGGTTTGAGCTCCTACGAGCAGTACTTC. This codes for CASNEGLSSYEQYF.

V is TRBV27 and J is TRBJ1-2, with D possibly being TRBD1 (6 bases). Trimming left V 7 bases short and J 7 bases short, with 13 bases between. Per germline, CDR1 MNHEY and CDR2 SMNVEV (reference sequence). The CDR3 has 12 amino acids. The DNA of the CDR3 is TGTGCCAGCACTACAGGGTCTTCTGGCTACACCTTC. Encoded protein: CASTTGSSGYTF.

This clone was picked up one time. The chain carries TRBV5-1 and TRBJ2-6, with D possibly matching TRBD2 (5 bases). V was cut by 4 bases and J by 0 bases, with 8 bases left in between. This CDR3 is 15 amino acids long. Germline V gene data show CDR1 as SGHRS and CDR2 as YFSETQ. The CDR3: CASSAGDSGANVLTF. CDR3 nucleotides: TGCGCCAGCAGCGCCGGGGACTCTGGGGCCAACGTCCTGACTTTC.

This sequence joins TRBV18 and TRBJ1-1; D possibly corresponds to TRBD1 (6 bases). This CDR3 region has 18 residues. CDR1 and CDR2 (germline): KGHSH, LQKENI. The ends were cut back, 3 bases at V and 6 bases at J, with 26 bases in the middle. The CDR3: CASSPPTSLQGRGAEAFF. The CDR3, as DNA: TGTGCCAGCTCACCTCCGACTTCCTTACAGGGTAGAGGAGCTGAAGCTTTCTTT.

This chain links TRBV15 with TRBJ2-1, with 8 bases aligning to TRBD2. CDR1 LNHNV and CDR2 YYDKDF come from the germline V gene (reference sequence). This CDR3 comprises 18 residues. J gave up 4 bases and V 4 bases, and 15 bases lay outside the gene matches. CDR3 bases: TGTGCCACCAGCATCCTGAGGCGAGCGGGGGTCAAATACAATGAGCAGTTCTTC. Encoded protein: CATSILRRAGVKYNEQFF. The whole variable domain, filled in from reference TRBV15 and TRBJ2-1, reads DAMVIQNPRYQVTQFGKPVTLSCSQTLNHNVMYWYQQKSSQAPKLLFHYYDKDFNNEADTPDNFQSRRPNTSFCFLDIRSPGLGDTAMYLCATSILRRAGVKYNEQFFGPGTRLTVL.

Turning to this clone: At the DNA level, this CDR3 is encoded by other sequences in the same sample as well. V and J are TRBV6-5 and TRBJ1-1, with D possibly TRBD1 on 6 matching bases. CDR1 is MNHEY and CDR2 is SVGAGI in the germline V gene. V lost 8 bases and J 0 bases, leaving 13 bases between the germline ends. The CDR3 has 14 residues. The CDR3 spells CASRRDTMNTEAFF. DNA of the CDR3: TGTGCCAGCCGGAGGGACACCATGAACACTGAAGCTTTCTTT.

The CDR3 sequence is CASSLARAGQTQYF. For the CDR3, the DNA is TGTGCCAGCAGCTTAGCGCGGGCCGGACAGACCCAGTACTTC. V usage is TRBV7-9 and J usage is TRBJ2-5; D is possibly TRBD2 (5 bases). Trimming shortened V by 0 bases and J by 6 bases, and 11 bases separated the two germline ends. Germline V gene lookup returns CDR1 SEHNR and CDR2 FQNEAQ (reference sequence). CDR3 length: 14 residues.

This rearrangement joins TRBV27 to TRBJ2-7; 10 bases agree with TRBD1. Germline-derived CDR1 and CDR2 are MNHEY and SMNVEV (reference sequence). V shed 6 bases and J 3 bases; nucleotides not matched to a gene: 5. The CDR3 runs 14 residues. The CDR3 sequence is CASSLDRGDYEQYF. The CDR3 coding sequence is TGTGCCAGCAGCCTGGACAGGGGGGACTACGAGCAGTACTTC.